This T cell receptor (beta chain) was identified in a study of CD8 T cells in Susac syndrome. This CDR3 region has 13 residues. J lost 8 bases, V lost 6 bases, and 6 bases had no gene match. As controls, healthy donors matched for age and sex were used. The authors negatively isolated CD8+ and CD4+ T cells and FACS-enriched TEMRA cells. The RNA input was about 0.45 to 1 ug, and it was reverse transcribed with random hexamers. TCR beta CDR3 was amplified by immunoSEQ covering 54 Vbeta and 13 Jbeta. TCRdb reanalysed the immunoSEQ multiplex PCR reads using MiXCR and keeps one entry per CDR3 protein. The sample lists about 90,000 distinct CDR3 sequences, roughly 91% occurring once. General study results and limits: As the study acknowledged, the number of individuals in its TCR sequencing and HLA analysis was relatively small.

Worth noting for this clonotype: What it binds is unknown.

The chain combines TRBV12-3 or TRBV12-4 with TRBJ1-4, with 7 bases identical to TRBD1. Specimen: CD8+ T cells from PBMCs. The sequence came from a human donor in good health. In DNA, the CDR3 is TGTGCCAGCAGCACAGGGGTGACAGAAAAACTGTTTTTT. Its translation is CASSTGVTEKLFF.